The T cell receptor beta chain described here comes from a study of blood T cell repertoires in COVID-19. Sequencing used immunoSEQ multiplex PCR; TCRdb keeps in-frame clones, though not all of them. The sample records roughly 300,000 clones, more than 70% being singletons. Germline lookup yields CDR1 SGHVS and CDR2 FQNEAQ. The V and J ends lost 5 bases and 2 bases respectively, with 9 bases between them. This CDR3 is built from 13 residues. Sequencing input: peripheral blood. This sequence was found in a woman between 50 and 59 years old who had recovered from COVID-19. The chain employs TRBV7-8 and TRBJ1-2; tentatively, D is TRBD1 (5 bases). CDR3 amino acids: CASSPDNNYGYTF. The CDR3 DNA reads TGTGCCAGCAGCCCGGACAACAACTATGGCTACACCTTC.